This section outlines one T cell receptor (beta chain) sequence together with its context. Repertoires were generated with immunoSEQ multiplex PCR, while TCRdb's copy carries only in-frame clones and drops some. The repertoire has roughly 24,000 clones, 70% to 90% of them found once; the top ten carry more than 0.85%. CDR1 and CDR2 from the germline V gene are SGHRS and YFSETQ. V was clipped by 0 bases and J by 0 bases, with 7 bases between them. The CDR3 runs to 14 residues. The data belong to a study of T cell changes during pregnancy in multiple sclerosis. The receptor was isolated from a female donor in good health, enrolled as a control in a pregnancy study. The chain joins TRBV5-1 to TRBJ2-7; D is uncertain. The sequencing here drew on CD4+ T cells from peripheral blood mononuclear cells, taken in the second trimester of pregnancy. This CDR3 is CASSLEQASYEQYF. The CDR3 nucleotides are TGCGCCAGCAGCTTGGAGCAGGCCTCCTACGAGCAGTACTTC.